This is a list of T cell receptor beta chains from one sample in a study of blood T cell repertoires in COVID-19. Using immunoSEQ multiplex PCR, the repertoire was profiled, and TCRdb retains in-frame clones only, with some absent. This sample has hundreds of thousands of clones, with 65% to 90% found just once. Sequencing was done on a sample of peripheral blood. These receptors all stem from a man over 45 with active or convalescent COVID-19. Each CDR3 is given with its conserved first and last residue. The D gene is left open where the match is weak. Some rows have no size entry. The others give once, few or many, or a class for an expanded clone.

CDR3 DNA: TGTGCCAGCAGCCGGACAGGGAGTTACACTGAAGCTTTCTTT
CDR3 protein: CASSRTGSYTEAFF
clone size: NA
V gene: TRBV9
D gene: TRBD1
J gene: TRBJ1-1

CDR3 DNA: TGTGCCATAGGAAGGCCCGGACAGGTTGTGAAGCAGTACTTC
CDR3 protein: CAIGRPGQVVKQYF
clone size: NA
V gene: TRBV10-3
D gene: TRBD1
J gene: TRBJ2-7

CDR3 DNA: TGTGCCAGCAGCCGAACTAGCGGGGGGGGCACAGATACGCAGTATTTT
CDR3 protein: CASSRTSGGGTDTQYF
clone size: NA
V gene: TRBV7-9
D gene: TRBD2
J gene: TRBJ2-3

CDR3 DNA: TGTGCCAGTAACCCCCGGACAGGGCCCAATCAGCCCCAGCATTTT
CDR3 protein: CASNPRTGPNQPQHF
clone size: NA
V gene: TRBV19
D gene: TRBD1
J gene: TRBJ1-5

CDR3 DNA: TGTGCCATCAGTGAGTCCGGGGGAGGAGGATTCGATACGCAGTATTTT
CDR3 protein: CAISESGGGGFDTQYF
clone size: NA
V gene: TRBV10-3
D gene: NA
J gene: TRBJ2-3

CDR3 DNA: TGTGCCAGCAGCTTAGCACTAGCGTCGAATGAGCAGTTCTTC
CDR3 protein: CASSLALASNEQFF
clone size: once
V gene: TRBV7-9
D gene: TRBD2
J gene: TRBJ2-1

CDR3 DNA: TGCGCCAGCAGCCAAAGGGGACTAGCGGGAGCCTACGAGCAGTACTTC
CDR3 protein: CASSQRGLAGAYEQYF
clone size: NA
V gene: TRBV4-1
D gene: TRBD2
J gene: TRBJ2-7

CDR3 DNA: TGCAGTGCTAGTCGACAGGGGAGGGAGAACACTGAAGCTTTCTTT
CDR3 protein: CSASRQGRENTEAFF
clone size: NA
V gene: TRBV20-1
D gene: TRBD1
J gene: TRBJ1-1

CDR3 DNA: TGCGCCAGCAGCAGTGCGGGACGCCACAATGAGCAGTTCTTC
CDR3 protein: CASSSAGRHNEQFF
clone size: NA
V gene: TRBV5-1
D gene: NA
J gene: TRBJ2-1

CDR3 DNA: TGTGCCAGCAGCCTCGGACTGCCCTACGAGCAGTACTTC
CDR3 protein: CASSLGLPYEQYF
clone size: few
V gene: TRBV12-3/TRBV12-4
D gene: NA
J gene: TRBJ2-7

CDR3 DNA: TGTGCCTGGAGTCCAGGGTTTGGCGTGAACACTGAAGCTTTCTTT
CDR3 protein: CAWSPGFGVNTEAFF
clone size: NA
V gene: TRBV30
D gene: NA
J gene: TRBJ1-1

CDR3 DNA: TGTGCCTGGAGTGTGGGGGGAGGGCCTTACGAGCAGTACTTC
CDR3 protein: CAWSVGGGPYEQYF
clone size: NA
V gene: TRBV30
D gene: TRBD2
J gene: TRBJ2-7

CDR3 DNA: TGTGCCAGCAGACCCGGGAACAATCAATCACCCCTCCACTTT
CDR3 protein: CASRPGNNQSPLHF
clone size: NA
V gene: TRBV6-5
D gene: NA
J gene: TRBJ1-6

CDR3 DNA: TGTGCCATCAGCGCGACTAGCGTGGATGAGCAGTTCTTC
CDR3 protein: CAISATSVDEQFF
clone size: NA
V gene: TRBV10-3
D gene: TRBD2
J gene: TRBJ2-1

CDR3 DNA: TGTGCCAGCAGCTTAGACGCAGGGAAGAAGACCCAGTACTTC
CDR3 protein: CASSLDAGKKTQYF
clone size: few
V gene: TRBV7-2
D gene: NA
J gene: TRBJ2-5

CDR3 DNA: TGTGCCAGCAGAGAAACAGGGCTTGGAAACACCATATATTTT
CDR3 protein: CASRETGLGNTIYF
clone size: NA
V gene: TRBV27
D gene: NA
J gene: TRBJ1-3

CDR3 DNA: TGTGCCAGCTCTATAAGAGGGAACACTGAAGCTTTCTTT
CDR3 protein: CASSIRGNTEAFF
clone size: once
V gene: TRBV2
D gene: NA
J gene: TRBJ1-1

CDR3 DNA: TGTGCCAGCAGTCCAACCTACAGGGCTCCCTTTGCCCCCCGGGCAGGCTACACCTTC
CDR3 protein: CASSPTYRAPFAPRAGYTF
clone size: NA
V gene: TRBV14
D gene: NA
J gene: TRBJ1-2

CDR3 DNA: TGTGCCAGCAGCCAGAACCCGCCCTACGAGCAGTACTTC
CDR3 protein: CASSQNPPYEQYF
clone size: NA
V gene: TRBV28
D gene: NA
J gene: TRBJ2-7

CDR3 DNA: TGTGCCAGCTCCCCGACAGGGGGCGGTGACACTGAAGCTTTCTTT
CDR3 protein: CASSPTGGGDTEAFF
clone size: NA
V gene: TRBV18
D gene: TRBD1
J gene: TRBJ1-1

CDR3 DNA: TGTGCCAGCAGCCAAGTTCTGGCGGGCCTCACGGGTACGCAGTATTTT
CDR3 protein: CASSQVLAGLTGTQYF
clone size: NA
V gene: TRBV4-2
D gene: NA
J gene: TRBJ2-3

CDR3 DNA: TGTGCCAGCAGCCAAGAGGGAACGGGGAGGCTGTTTTTT
CDR3 protein: CASSQEGTGRLFF
clone size: NA
V gene: TRBV3-1/TRBV3-2
D gene: NA
J gene: TRBJ2-2

CDR3 DNA: TGTGCCAGCAGCATACCCACAGGGCAGCACTACGAGCAGTACTTC
CDR3 protein: CASSIPTGQHYEQYF
clone size: NA
V gene: TRBV3-1/TRBV3-2
D gene: NA
J gene: TRBJ2-7

CDR3 DNA: TGTGCCAGCAGCCCGGGACTAGCGGGAGTTGGAGATACGCAGTATTTT
CDR3 protein: CASSPGLAGVGDTQYF
clone size: NA
V gene: TRBV3-1/TRBV3-2
D gene: TRBD2
J gene: TRBJ2-3

CDR3 DNA: TGTGCCAGCAGTTCGGGACAGGGGGCTTTTGGAAACACCATATATTTT
CDR3 protein: CASSSGQGAFGNTIYF
clone size: NA
V gene: TRBV28
D gene: TRBD1
J gene: TRBJ1-3

CDR3 DNA: TGCGCCAGCAGCCAGGATACAGGGTTGCGATCACCCCTCCACTTT
CDR3 protein: CASSQDTGLRSPLHF
clone size: NA
V gene: TRBV5-1
D gene: NA
J gene: TRBJ1-6

CDR3 DNA: TGTGCCAGCAGCTGGGGGGTCAGCATGTACGAGCAGTACTTC
CDR3 protein: CASSWGVSMYEQYF
clone size: NA
V gene: TRBV5-6
D gene: NA
J gene: TRBJ2-7

CDR3 DNA: TGTGCCAGCTCGGGGGGACAGGCGGTGGAGACCCAGTACTTC
CDR3 protein: CASSGGQAVETQYF
clone size: NA
V gene: TRBV18
D gene: TRBD1
J gene: TRBJ2-5

CDR3 DNA: TGCGCCAGCAGCCAAGAATTGTCCACGAGGCGGGACTATGGCTACACCTTC
CDR3 protein: CASSQELSTRRDYGYTF
clone size: NA
V gene: TRBV4-1
D gene: NA
J gene: TRBJ1-2

CDR3 DNA: TGCGCCAGCAGCTCCTCGACAGGGGGTGAGACCCAGTACTTC
CDR3 protein: CASSSSTGGETQYF
clone size: NA
V gene: TRBV5-1
D gene: TRBD1
J gene: TRBJ2-5

CDR3 DNA: TGTGCCAGCTCACAGGGAGCCAACTATGGCTACACCTTC
CDR3 protein: CASSQGANYGYTF
clone size: few
V gene: TRBV6-5
D gene: NA
J gene: TRBJ1-2

CDR3 DNA: TGTGCCAGCAGCGTAGGGCCGACCTACGAGCAGTACTTC
CDR3 protein: CASSVGPTYEQYF
clone size: NA
V gene: TRBV9
D gene: NA
J gene: TRBJ2-7

CDR3 DNA: TGTGCCAGCAGCCTTCCGGGGTTGGGGGCCAACGTCCTGACTTTC
CDR3 protein: CASSLPGLGANVLTF
clone size: NA
V gene: TRBV9
D gene: NA
J gene: TRBJ2-6

CDR3 DNA: TGTGCCAGCAGAGACAGGGTTAACACTGAAGCTTTCTTT
CDR3 protein: CASRDRVNTEAFF
clone size: NA
V gene: TRBV7-9
D gene: TRBD1
J gene: TRBJ1-1

CDR3 DNA: TGTGCCAGTAGCAAACAGGGGCGCATCTATGGCTACACCTTC
CDR3 protein: CASSKQGRIYGYTF
clone size: NA
V gene: TRBV19
D gene: TRBD1
J gene: TRBJ1-2

CDR3 DNA: TGCGCCAGCAGCCCGACCCTAGAGTCAAGGTCCTACTACGAGCAGTACTTC
CDR3 protein: CASSPTLESRSYYEQYF
clone size: NA
V gene: TRBV5-1
D gene: NA
J gene: TRBJ2-7

CDR3 DNA: TGTGCCAGCGCAACTTGGGGGGTAAAAGGCGGATATGGCTACACCTTC
CDR3 protein: CASATWGVKGGYGYTF
clone size: NA
V gene: TRBV9
D gene: NA
J gene: TRBJ1-2

CDR3 DNA: TGCGCCAGCAGCCAACCCCGTAGCGGGAGAGATAATGAGCAGTTCTTC
CDR3 protein: CASSQPRSGRDNEQFF
clone size: NA
V gene: TRBV5-1
D gene: TRBD2
J gene: TRBJ2-1

CDR3 DNA: TGTGCCAGAAGGCGGCCCCTAATGAGTGAGCAGTTCTTC
CDR3 protein: CARRRPLMSEQFF
clone size: NA
V gene: TRBV5-3
D gene: NA
J gene: TRBJ2-1

CDR3 DNA: TGTGCCAGCAAAAGACTAGCGGGAGGTGACGAGCAGTACTTC
CDR3 protein: CASKRLAGGDEQYF
clone size: NA
V gene: TRBV6-5
D gene: TRBD2
J gene: TRBJ2-7

CDR3 DNA: TGTGCCAGCAGCCAAGGATTCGGGACAAACTATGGCTACACCTTC
CDR3 protein: CASSQGFGTNYGYTF
clone size: NA
V gene: TRBV14
D gene: NA
J gene: TRBJ1-2

CDR3 DNA: TGTGCCAGCAGCCACGGACAGGCCGGGAACGAAAAACTGTTTTTT
CDR3 protein: CASSHGQAGNEKLFF
clone size: NA
V gene: TRBV14
D gene: TRBD1
J gene: TRBJ1-4

CDR3 DNA: TGCGCCAGCAGCTTGGAGGGGCATAGCAATCAGCCCCAGCATTTT
CDR3 protein: CASSLEGHSNQPQHF
clone size: NA
V gene: TRBV5-1
D gene: NA
J gene: TRBJ1-5

CDR3 DNA: TGTGCCAGCAGCTTAGGCAGGATGTTGCAGTATTTT
CDR3 protein: CASSLGRMLQYF
clone size: NA
V gene: TRBV7-9
D gene: NA
J gene: TRBJ2-3